This note documents a single T cell receptor beta chain sequence. The antigen is undetermined. This sample's treatment: oral pan-JAK inhibitor, 5-10 mg twice daily. Obtained from alopecia areata patients were lesional scalp punch biopsies along with peripheral blood. The data are from a study of CD8+ T cells in alopecia areata. Findings and caveats of the study: In blood and scalp, many expanded lesional clones persisted during tofacitinib. Tissue-resident alphabeta T cells belonging to normal skin likewise get sequenced within scalp specimens. For patients receiving tofacitinib, scalp clonality and expanded CD8+ clones among the top 100 significantly decreased.

V lost 1 base to trimming and J lost 8 bases, with 5 bases between them. The CDR3 extends over 11 amino acids. CDR1 SGHTA and CDR2 FQGNSA come from the germline V gene. RNA was isolated and reverse transcribed to cDNA, the sequencing template. Clones were read by immunoSEQ multiplex PCR, and TCRdb kept only the in-frame ones, dropping some. The sample carries about 90,000 clones, about 44% recorded once. The rearrangement uses TRBV7-2 and TRBJ1-2; unclear D gene. The sequence derives from a human donor with alopecia areata. The starting material was CD8+ T cells sorted from blood, obtained at week 24, from a patient treated with tofacitinib. The CDR3 DNA follows: TGTGCCAGCAGCTTAGGAGGAGGCTACACCTTC. It encodes CASSLGGGYTF.